This TCR beta chain came from a study of blood T cell repertoires in COVID-19. As for the study in general: Specimens from acute and convalescent COVID-19 originated in the United States, Italy and Spain.

Germline V gene data show CDR1 as SGHTS and CDR2 as YDEGEE. V was cut by 7 bases and J by 3 bases, with 14 bases left in between. The CDR3 contains 13 residues. The table came from immunoSEQ multiplex PCR; TCRdb's copy has only in-frame clones and leaves some out. The data hold under 400,000 clones, with 90% observed a single time. Source material: peripheral blood. The sequence derives from a man younger than 35 with active or convalescent COVID-19. The chain has TRBV5-8 and TRBJ2-7, with TRBD1 as a possible D gene (5 bases). CDR3 amino acids: CASPTVQLYEQYF. For the CDR3, the DNA is TGTGCCAGCCCGACAGTCCAACTCTACGAGCAGTACTTC.